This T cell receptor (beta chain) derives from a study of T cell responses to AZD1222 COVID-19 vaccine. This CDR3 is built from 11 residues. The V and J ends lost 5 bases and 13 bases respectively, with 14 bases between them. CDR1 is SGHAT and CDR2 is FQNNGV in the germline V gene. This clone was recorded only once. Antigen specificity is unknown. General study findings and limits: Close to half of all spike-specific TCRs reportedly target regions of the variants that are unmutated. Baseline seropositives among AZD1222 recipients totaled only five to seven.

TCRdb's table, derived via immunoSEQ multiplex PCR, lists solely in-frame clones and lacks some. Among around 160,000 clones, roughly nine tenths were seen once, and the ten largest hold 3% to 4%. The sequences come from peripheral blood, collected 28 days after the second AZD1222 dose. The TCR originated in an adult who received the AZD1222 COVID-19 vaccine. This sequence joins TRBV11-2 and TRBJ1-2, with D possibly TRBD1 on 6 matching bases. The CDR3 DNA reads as TGTGCCAGCAGCAGGCGGGACAAGGCCACCTTC. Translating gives CASSRRDKATF. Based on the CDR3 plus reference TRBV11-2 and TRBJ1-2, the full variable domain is EAGVAQSPRYKIIEKRQSVAFWCNPISGHATLYWYQQILGQGPKLLIQFQNNGVVDDSQLPKDRFSAERLKGVDSTLKIQPAKLEDSAVYLCASSRRDKATFGSGTRLTVV.